Below are 13 T cell receptor beta chains sequenced from a single sample in a study of T cell responses to AZD1222 COVID-19 vaccine. Profiled with immunoSEQ multiplex PCR; TCRdb holds only in-frame clones, not every one. The sample carries over 110,000 clones, 90% to 95% recorded once. This material consisted of peripheral blood, taken on day 0 of AZD1222 vaccination. These receptor sequences come from an adult in good health.

V is TRBV4-2 and J is TRBJ1-5; the match to TRBD1 covers 7 bases. The length of the CDR3 is 17 residues. Germline CDR1 is LGHNA and CDR2 is YNFKEQ. J gave up 5 bases and V 0 bases, and 10 bases lay outside the gene matches. CDR3 region: CASSQDGIRGFHQPQHF. The CDR3, as DNA: TGTGCCAGCAGCCAAGATGGTATCAGGGGGTTTCATCAGCCCCAGCATTTT.

This chain connects TRBV3-1 (or the pseudogene TRBV3-2) to TRBJ2-5; 11 positions match TRBD2. CDR3 size: 15 residues. CDR1 is LGHDT and CDR2 is YNNKEL in the germline V gene (reference sequence). V lost 4 bases, J lost 2 bases, and 3 bases stayed unmatched. CDR3: CASSRLAGGQETQYF. CDR3 in DNA: TGTGCCAGCAGCCGCCTAGCGGGGGGACAAGAGACCCAGTACTTC.

This sequence joins TRBV6-5 and TRBJ1-3; D gene ambiguous. Trimming cost V 2 bases and J 0 bases, with 8 bases left between them. Germline values: CDR1 MNHEY, CDR2 SVGAGI. The CDR3 extends over 15 amino acids. The CDR3 DNA is TGTGCCAGCAGTTACGGCAGGCCCTCTGGAAACACCATATATTTT. This sequence encodes CASSYGRPSGNTIYF.

The chain has TRBV27 and TRBJ1-5, with D maybe TRBD1 (6 bases). Germline-derived CDR1 and CDR2 are MNHEY and SMNVEV (reference sequence). The CDR3 is 14 residues long. Trimming stripped 4 bases from V and 4 bases from J, with 11 bases between. The CDR3 coding sequence is TGTGCCAGCAGTTCAACTGACAGGAATCAGCCCCAGCATTTT. This sequence encodes CASSSTDRNQPQHF.

The V call is TRBV3-1 (or the pseudogene TRBV3-2), the J call TRBJ1-2, with D hard to call. Per the germline V gene, CDR1 is LGHDT and CDR2 is YNNKEL (reference sequence). Trimming took 5 bases from V and 4 from J, leaving 11 bases between them. This CDR3 comprises 13 residues. The CDR3 region is CASSDGSRYGYTF. Here the CDR3 DNA reads TGTGCCAGCAGCGATGGCAGTCGCTATGGCTACACCTTC.

This chain links TRBV6-5 with TRBJ1-4; no definite D call. The CDR3 sequence is 13 residues long. Trimming left V 8 bases short and J 10 bases short, with 17 bases between. CDR1 and CDR2 from the germline V gene are MNHEY and SVGAGI. CDR3 amino acids: CASSPDGEGKLFF. CDR3 bases: TGTGCCAGCTCCCCCGATGGGGAAGGAAAACTGTTTTTT.

The J gene is TRBJ2-2, the V gene TRBV11-3; TRBD2 agrees at 7 bases. V shed 5 bases and J 9 bases; nucleotides not matched to a gene: 6. The CDR3 has 13 residues. The germline gives CDR1 SGHNT, CDR2 YENEEA. In DNA form, the CDR3 reads TGTGCCAGCAGCGAAACTAGCGCCAGGGAGCTGTTTTTT. This sequence encodes CASSETSARELFF.

The J gene is TRBJ2-7, the V gene TRBV10-2; TRBD1 aligns across 7 bases. CDR1 and CDR2 (germline): WSHSY, SAAADI. The CDR3 is made up of 14 amino acids. The ends lost 3 bases at V and 3 bases at J; junction bases unmatched: 5. The CDR3, as DNA: TGCGCCAGCAGTGAAGTGACAGGGATCTACGAGCAGTACTTC. Its protein product is CASSEVTGIYEQYF.

The V and J genes are TRBV6-5 and TRBJ1-2; 7 positions agree with TRBD1. CDR1 MNHEY and CDR2 SVGAGI come from the germline V gene. This CDR3 comprises 14 residues. V gave up 4 bases and J gave up 3 bases; unmatched junction bases: 5. CDR3 sequence (DNA): TGTGCCAGCAGTTTGAGGGGGCGTGACTATGGCTACACCTTC. Residues: CASSLRGRDYGYTF.

The V call is TRBV2, the J call TRBJ2-7; the D gene is possibly TRBD2 (7 bases). Trimming pared 6 bases from V and 2 bases from J, leaving 17 bases between. Germline V gene data show CDR1 as SNHLY and CDR2 as FYNNEI. This CDR3 is built from 15 residues. CDR3 amino acids: CASRERGGAPYEQYF. The CDR3 nucleotides are TGTGCCAGCAGGGAGCGAGGGGGGGCCCCCTACGAGCAGTACTTC.

V and J are TRBV27 and TRBJ2-7; D perhaps matches TRBD1 (6 bases). The CDR3 sequence is 13 residues long. Per the germline V gene, CDR1 is MNHEY and CDR2 is SMNVEV (reference sequence). With 6 bases removed from V and 4 bases from J, the gap between germline ends came to 13 bases. In nucleotides, the CDR3 is TGTGCCAGCAGCCCTCAGGACAGATACGAGCAGTACTTC. Translating it yields CASSPQDRYEQYF.

This clone was seen only once. The rearrangement joins TRBV5-1 to TRBJ2-6, with 7 bases lining up with TRBD1. This CDR3 is built from 19 residues. The germline gives CDR1 SGHRS, CDR2 YFSETQ. V shed 0 bases and J 0 bases; nucleotides not matched to a gene: 9. CDR3 amino acids: CASSLAIVGQSSGANVLTF. The CDR3 DNA reads TGCGCCAGCAGCTTGGCAATTGTGGGACAGAGCTCTGGGGCCAACGTCCTGACTTTC.

The chain combines TRBV2 with TRBJ2-3; either TRBD1 or TRBD2 may fit D (5 bases each). Germline V lookup: CDR1 SNHLY, CDR2 FYNNEI. The CDR3 length is 13 residues. Trimming removed 6 bases at V and 2 bases at J, with 9 bases between. The CDR3 spells CASRAGTTDTQYF. CDR3 DNA sequence: TGTGCCAGCAGGGCAGGGACCACAGATACGCAGTATTTT.